This T cell receptor beta chain was sequenced for a study of cytomegalovirus exposure and HLA in healthy donors. Study-wide points: A classifier reportedly called cytomegalovirus status with high sensitivity and specificity. The authors later found TCR association rates varying by HLA locus, with DRB1 most and HLA-C fewest. Rare sequences made up most TCRs, while some public TCRs were found in many donors.

The CDR3 is 14 residues long. Germline CDR1 reads SGHRS; CDR2 reads YFSETQ. Between the trimmed V and J ends, which lost 0 bases and 9 bases, there was a span of 13 bases. Both 60 Vbeta primers and 13 Jbeta primers went into the PCR. Original processing notes: An analysis that came later counted approximately 76 million unique TCR beta chains, approximately 12 million shared. The protocol was immunoSEQ multiplex PCR, while the TCRdb copy is restricted to in-frame clones and leaves out a portion. V, J and clone size are taken as reported in that table, and D and trimming were inferred from the DNA itself. Among some 110,000 clones listed, roughly 80% were seen once. A remark on this clone: What it recognizes is unknown.

The clonotype comes from a man aged 35-49 years in good health and CMV-seronegative. This chain connects TRBV5-1 to TRBJ2-1; D is unclear. The sequenced material came from PBMCs. CDR3 nucleotides: TGCGCCAGCAGCTTGGGTCATTCGAGTAGTGAGCAGTTCTTC. Amino acids: CASSLGHSSSEQFF.